This T cell receptor (beta chain) was observed in a study of blood T cell repertoires in COVID-19. This clone occurred once. As originally analysed: By means of reference gene primer amplification, nucleated cell counts were estimated. The assay was immunoSEQ multiplex PCR, and TCRdb's table has in-frame clones only and misses some. The D gene and trimming were derived from the DNA, and the V and J assignments and clone size from that table. The data show approximately 350,000 clones, with around nine tenths seen just once and less than 3.5% held by the top ten. The CDR3 contains 11 residues. The germline V gene has CDR1 MNHEY and CDR2 SVGAGI. V lost 7 bases and J lost 3, with 4 bases in between.

V gene TRBV6-5 combines with J gene TRBJ2-1; D unresolved. The sequence was collected from a woman under 30 who had recovered from COVID-19. Sequenced: peripheral blood. The DNA for the CDR3 is TGTGCCAGCACAGACTACAATGAGCAGTTCTTC. Translating gives CASTDYNEQFF.